A single sample gave rise to the 18 T cell receptor beta chains below, sequenced in a study of human T cells and chemical hapten exposure. Noted time point: patch test 1, 2 weeks after DPC sensitization. The treatment is: therapeutic diphenylcyclopropenone sensitization with weekly scalp DPC. TCRdb recomputed calls from the RACE reads with MiXCR, one row per CDR3 protein. Seen here are about 380,000 distinct CDR3 sequences, 4% to 5.5% observed once, and the top ten hold about 2.1%. Sequencing used whole blood, obtained in connection with sensitization to the hapten diphenylcyclopropenone (DPC). The receptor set was obtained from a woman aged 45-65 years with alopecia areata. Some clones in this sample may be carry-over from other donors' samples.

This clonotype was detected ten times or more. The chain uses TRBV12-5 and TRBJ1-5; tentatively, D is TRBD1 (5 bases). The CDR3 contains 13 residues. The V gene's germline CDR1 is LGHNT and CDR2 FRNRAP. V shed 7 bases and J shed 7 bases, with 14 bases lying between them. Written as DNA, the CDR3 is TGTGCTAGTGAGGTGGGGGGATACCAGCCCCAGCATTTT. It yields the protein CASEVGGYQPQHF.

This clonotype was counted only a few times. The J gene is TRBJ2-7, the V gene TRBV9, with 12 bases identical to TRBD2. The CDR3 is 15 amino acids. Germline V gene lookup returns CDR1 SGDLS and CDR2 YYNGEE. J was trimmed by 2 bases and V by 0 bases; bases with no gene match: 0. The CDR3 nucleotides are TGTGCCAGCAGCGTAGCTAGCGGGGGGGCCTACGAGCAGTACTTC. This gives the protein CASSVASGGAYEQYF.

This clonotype has only a few counts. The rearrangement links TRBV30 to TRBJ1-1; 7 bases map to TRBD1. This CDR3 contains 18 residues. From germline, CDR1 is GTSNPN and CDR2 SVGIG (reference sequence). The junction had 13 bases not matched to a gene; V was cut back by 0 bases and J by 0 bases. The CDR3 is CAWSVLLGGVGVNTEAFF. The DNA of the CDR3 is TGTGCCTGGAGTGTACTATTAGGGGGCGTAGGGGTGAACACTGAAGCTTTCTTT.

This sequence joins TRBV19 and TRBJ2-1, with D unresolved. The CDR3 extends over 13 amino acids. The V and J ends lost 3 bases and 5 bases respectively, with 8 bases between them. CDR1 LNHDA and CDR2 SQIVND come from the germline V gene (reference sequence). CDR3 sequence reads: CASSMGRHNEQFF. The DNA for the CDR3 is TGTGCCAGTAGTATGGGCCGCCACAATGAGCAGTTCTTC.

This clonotype turned up a few times. This chain links TRBV7-2 with TRBJ1-2, with TRBD1 matching 7 bases. Germline loops: CDR1 SGHTA, CDR2 FQGNSA. V lost 5 bases and J lost 0; bases outside the gene matches: 3. CDR3 length equals 14 residues. The CDR3 coding sequence is TGTGCCAGCAGCCGAGGGGGCCCTAACTATGGCTACACCTTC. Translation gives CASSRGGPNYGYTF. Full variable domain (outside the CDR3, taken from reference TRBV7-2 and TRBJ1-2): GAGVSQSPSNKVTEKGKDVELRCDPISGHTALYWYRQSLGQGLEFLIYFQGNSAPDKSGLPSDRFSAERTGGSVSTLTIQRTQQEDSAVYLCASSRGGPNYGYTFGSGTRLTVV.

The table lists this clonotype with a few counts. V is TRBV10-3 and J is TRBJ1-3; D is possibly TRBD1 (6 bases). V was clipped by 4 bases and J by 2 bases, with 6 bases between them. This CDR3 is built from 13 residues. Per germline, CDR1 ENHRY and CDR2 SYGVKD. The CDR3 here is CAISGTAGNTIYF. CDR3 in DNA: TGTGCCATCAGTGGGACAGCTGGAAACACCATATATTTT.

The chain carries TRBV5-1 and TRBJ2-3; D unclear. Germline V gives CDR1 SGHRS, CDR2 YFSETQ. CDR3 length: 16 residues. The V gene lost 0 bases and the J gene lost 0 bases, with 11 bases spanning the gap. CDR3 DNA sequence: TGCGCCAGCAGCTTGGAGGCACCGACTAGCACAGATACGCAGTATTTT. The encoded protein is CASSLEAPTSTDTQYF.

In this sample, this clonotype turned up many times. J is TRBJ1-4 and V is TRBV6-6, with 10 bases that match TRBD1. The CDR3 is 12 amino acids. Germline V CDR1 and CDR2: MNHNY, SVGAGI (reference sequence). The J segment lost 8 bases and the V segment lost 11 bases, leaving 5 bases of the junction unmatched. The CDR3 spells CASRDRGEKLFF. CDR3 sequence (DNA): TGTGCCTCCCGGGACAGGGGAGAAAAACTGTTTTTT.

In this sample, this clonotype turned up many times. The V and J genes are TRBV9 and TRBJ2-7, with D unresolved. Germline lookup yields CDR1 SGDLS and CDR2 YYNGEE. CDR3 length: 15 amino acids. V lost 0 bases, J lost 4 bases, and 14 bases lay in between. CDR3 residues: CASSVGGQSFYEQYF. CDR3 bases: TGTGCCAGCAGCGTAGGAGGTCAGTCTTTTTACGAGCAGTACTTC.

The chain uses TRBV29-1 and TRBJ2-2; D perhaps matches TRBD1 (6 bases). Germline values: CDR1 SQVTM, CDR2 ANQGSEA. This CDR3 region has 13 residues. V lost 3 bases and J lost 6, with 11 bases in between. DNA for the CDR3: TGCAGCGTTGACCCGACAGGTTCCGGGGAGCTGTTTTTT. It specifies CSVDPTGSGELFF.

In its sample, this clonotype was seen a few times. The V call is TRBV24-1, the J call TRBJ2-4; D unclear. Trimming removed 7 bases at V and 0 bases at J, with 12 bases between. Germline lookup yields CDR1 KGHDR and CDR2 SFDVKD. This CDR3 spans 15 amino acids. The CDR3: CATRVKRKAKNIQYF. The CDR3 DNA reads as TGTGCCACCAGAGTCAAAAGGAAAGCCAAAAACATTCAGTACTTC.

This clonotype was recorded many times. This chain uses TRBV6-6 with TRBJ2-3; D might be TRBD2 (6 bases). CDR3 length equals 15 residues. Looked up from germline, CDR1 is MNHNY and CDR2 is SVGAGI (reference sequence). The V gene lost 6 bases and the J gene lost 2 bases, with 15 bases spanning the gap. The DNA for the CDR3 is TGTGCCAGCAGCCTTATCCGGGACTCCACAGATACGCAGTATTTT. Amino acid sequence: CASSLIRDSTDTQYF.

This clonotype has a handful of counts. The chain joins TRBV10-3 to TRBJ1-2; D is ambiguous. This CDR3 contains 10 residues. V was trimmed by 11 bases and J by 8 bases, leaving 12 bases between them. Germline V CDR1 and CDR2: ENHRY, SYGVKD. The CDR3 DNA reads TGTGCCCCCCCAAACTCGGGCTACACCTTC. Translating gives CAPPNSGYTF.

Remarks on this clonotype: It may be a read error: a sequence one base away is much more abundant. This rearrangement joins TRBV6-5 to TRBJ1-2; D remains ambiguous. The CDR3 has 13 amino acids. CDR1 MNHEY and CDR2 SVGAGI come from the germline V gene. Trimming shortened V by 4 bases and J by 8 bases, and 14 bases separated the two germline ends. The CDR3 here is CASSLSEAGGYTF. DNA for the CDR3: TGTGCCAGCAGTTTAAGTGAGGCGGGCGGCTACACCTTC.

CDR3 region: CASSPRVTGTIYEQYF. The DNA for the CDR3 is TGTGCCAGCAGCCCCAGGGTGACAGGGACCATCTACGAGCAGTACTTC. This chain uses TRBV9 with TRBJ2-7, with 7 bases lining up with TRBD1. Germline V gene sequence: CDR1 SGDLS, CDR2 YYNGEE. The CDR3 has 16 residues. V shed 4 bases and J 3 bases; nucleotides not matched to a gene: 13.

The chain links TRBV2 to TRBJ2-2; a possible D gene is TRBD1 (7 bases). The V end was cut by 8 bases, the J end by 4 bases, with 17 bases between. CDR1 is SNHLY and CDR2 is FYNNEI in the germline V gene. This CDR3 contains 15 residues. The CDR3 here is CASAYPGGRTGELFF. CDR3 DNA sequence: TGTGCCAGCGCCTACCCAGGGGGGCGCACCGGGGAGCTGTTTTTT.

This clonotype was recorded many times. The rearrangement links TRBV6-2 or TRBV6-3 to TRBJ2-1; TRBD1 or TRBD2 may be the D gene (6 bases each). V lost 2 bases and J 8 bases, leaving 10 bases between the germline ends. This CDR3 is 13 amino acids long. CDR1 is MNHEY and CDR2 is SVGEGT in the germline V gene. In nucleotides, the CDR3 is TGTGCCAGCAGTTACGGGGGCGGGGATGAGCAGTTCTTC. Translated, it gives CASSYGGGDEQFF.

This clonotype was observed at least ten times. The chain recombines TRBV5-6 with TRBJ2-3; 9 bases are shared with TRBD1. CDR3 length: 16 amino acids. Germline CDR1 is SGHDT and CDR2 is YYEEEE. J gave up 5 bases and V 3 bases, and 10 bases lay outside the gene matches. The CDR3 here is CASSWAPTGGVDTQYF. The CDR3 coding sequence is TGTGCCAGCAGCTGGGCCCCTACAGGGGGCGTAGATACGCAGTATTTT.